This entry describes one TCR beta chain. Its matching antigen is unknown. V gave up 5 bases and J gave up 5 bases, with 16 bases separating them. This CDR3 is 14 amino acids long. Germline V gives CDR1 SGHNT, CDR2 YYREEE (reference sequence). As for the donors, each was a healthy bone marrow donor. 13 Jbeta primers and 60 Vbeta primers were used for the PCR. Repertoires were generated with immunoSEQ multiplex PCR, while TCRdb's copy carries only in-frame clones and drops some. The sample holds more than 100,000 clones, around three quarters seen once. The sample belongs to a study of cytomegalovirus exposure and HLA in healthy donors. Notes on the study in general: Trimming of TCR beta V- and J-genes showed a link, identified in a later analysis, to a missense DCLRE1C variant. A few of the chains that were CMV-associated were confirmed in vitro to be specific for CMV antigens.

Sequenced: PBMCs. The chain is built from TRBV5-4 and TRBJ2-5; TRBD2 is a possible D gene (6 bases). The clonotype comes from a human donor in good health. CDR3 bases: TGTGCCAGCAGGTCCTTCGGGACTCAGGAGACCCAGTACTTC. It codes for CASRSFGTQETQYF.